The entry below describes one T cell receptor beta chain. Its antigen is still unknown. This record belongs to a study of early stage breast cancer tumors. Findings and caveats of the study: Functional markers like CD4, CD8 and FOXP3 were missed in bulk sequencing. Commonly generated sequences made up most enriched TCRB sequences shared between patients. Compared with adjacent normal breast, tumors showed around 2.5-fold denser, more clonal T cells. Tumor and normal breast were distinguished via blood comparison in most of the 16 patients.

Measured with immunoSEQ multiplex PCR; TCRdb has only the in-frame clones, and not every one. The sample yields 25,000 to 35,000 clones, 74% seen once. The receptor comes from a person aged 40-50 years with breast cancer. Source material: blood.

The CDR3 region is CASSPTRSTDTQYF. CDR3 DNA: TGTGCCAGCAGTCCAACTAGGAGCACAGATACGCAGTATTTT. The chain combines TRBV6-1 with TRBJ2-3; tentatively, D is TRBD2 (5 bases). The V end lost 5 bases, the J end lost 0 bases, and 9 bases lay between the germline ends. The CDR3 consists of 14 residues. Germline CDR1 reads MNHNS; CDR2 reads SASEGT.